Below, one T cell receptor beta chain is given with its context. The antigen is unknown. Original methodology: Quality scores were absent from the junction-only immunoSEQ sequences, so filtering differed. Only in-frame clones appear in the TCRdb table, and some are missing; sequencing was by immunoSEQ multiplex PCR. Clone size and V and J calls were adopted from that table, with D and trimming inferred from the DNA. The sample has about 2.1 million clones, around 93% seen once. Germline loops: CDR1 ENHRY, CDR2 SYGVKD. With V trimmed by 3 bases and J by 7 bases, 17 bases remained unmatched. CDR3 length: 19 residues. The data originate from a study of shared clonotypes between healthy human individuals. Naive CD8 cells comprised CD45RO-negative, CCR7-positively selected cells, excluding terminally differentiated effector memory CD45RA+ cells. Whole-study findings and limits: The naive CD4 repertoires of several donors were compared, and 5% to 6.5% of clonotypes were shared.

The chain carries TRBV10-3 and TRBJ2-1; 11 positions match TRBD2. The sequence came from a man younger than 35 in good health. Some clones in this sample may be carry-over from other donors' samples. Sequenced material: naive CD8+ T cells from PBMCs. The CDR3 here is CAISDIAGVSLAGGNEQFF. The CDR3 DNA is TGTGCCATCAGTGATATCGCTGGAGTTAGTCTAGCGGGAGGTAATGAGCAGTTCTTC.